Below are 21 T cell receptor beta chains sequenced from a single sample in a study of CD8+ T cells in alopecia areata (dated by TCRdb to the late 2010s). The method was the immunoSEQ multiplex PCR assay. RNA was extracted from all samples and reverse transcribed into cDNA, which served as template for TCR sequencing. Drawn from immuneACCESS, this table holds only the in-frame rearrangements with V and J called that TCRdb kept. Clones are partly lost; checked studies trace under half to an unresolved V gene and leave the rest unexplained. Counted in this sample were about 98,000 clones; around 44% of them appeared once. 0.75% to 0.8% of the sample rests with the top ten. The sample taken for sequencing was CD4+ T cells sorted from blood. These receptors all stem from a human donor with alopecia areata.

This chain uses TRBV14 with TRBJ1-2; no reliable D call. From germline, CDR1 is SGHDN and CDR2 FVKESK. V gave up 1 base and J gave up 8 bases, with 17 bases separating them. This CDR3 is 15 amino acids long. For the CDR3, the DNA is TGTGCCAGCAGCCAAGGTCTGGGCATTGCGGAGGGCTACACCTTC. Encoded protein: CASSQGLGIAEGYTF.

A few counts support this clone. The chain has TRBV4-3 and TRBJ1-2, with TRBD1 identical over 8 bases. Germline trimming cut 0 bases from V and 3 bases from J; bases unmatched to any gene: 3. The CDR3 length is 15 residues. Germline CDR1 reads LGHNA; CDR2 reads YSLEER. CDR3 sequence (DNA): TGCGCCAGCAGCCAAGATTCGGGACAGGACTATGGCTACACCTTC. This codes for CASSQDSGQDYGYTF.

This chain connects TRBV6-6 to TRBJ2-5; no definite D call. CDR1 MNHNY and CDR2 SVGAGI come from the germline V gene (reference sequence). V lost 7 bases to trimming and J lost 5 bases, with 14 bases between them. The CDR3 spans 13 residues. CDR3 nucleotide sequence: TGTGCCAGCACGGACCAGCCTCGGGAGACCCAGTACTTC. Its translation: CASTDQPRETQYF.

The V call is TRBV6-6, the J call TRBJ2-3, with 8 bases that match TRBD1. CDR3 length: 15 amino acids. The trim removed 3 bases at V and 4 bases at J, leaving 6 bases unmatched. The germline V gene encodes CDR1 MNHNY and CDR2 SVGAGI (reference sequence). The CDR3 DNA sequence: TGTGCCAGCAGTTATGGGCGGACAGGGTCAGATACGCAGTATTTT. Amino acid sequence: CASSYGRTGSDTQYF.

The V gene is TRBV29-1, the J gene TRBJ1-1; the D is unclear. This CDR3 contains 10 residues. In germline, CDR1 is SQVTM, CDR2 ANQGSEA. V gave up 2 bases and J gave up 6 bases, with 4 bases separating them. Written as DNA, the CDR3 is TGCAGCGTTGAAAGGTCTGAAGCTTTCTTT. It encodes CSVERSEAFF.

The rearrangement uses TRBV2 and TRBJ2-1, with a tentative D call TRBD1 (5 bases). The CDR3 extends over 15 amino acids. V was cut by 3 bases and J by 0 bases, with 9 bases left in between. Germline lookup yields CDR1 SNHLY and CDR2 FYNNEI. In DNA form, the CDR3 reads TGTGCCAGCAGTGATCAGGGCGGCTCCTACAATGAGCAGTTCTTC. Its translation: CASSDQGGSYNEQFF.

Here the CDR3 reads CSAMAGYGYTF. The CDR3 DNA is TGCAGTGCTATGGCTGGCTATGGCTACACCTTC. The chain joins TRBV20-1 to TRBJ1-2; no definite D call. Germline values: CDR1 DFQATT, CDR2 SNEGSKA (reference sequence). CDR3 size: 11 residues. The ends were cut back, 4 bases at V and 4 bases at J, with 7 bases in the middle.

This clone was seen a few times. The rearrangement uses TRBV2 and TRBJ2-1; no clear D gene. V was shortened by 6 bases and J by 0 bases, with 15 bases between the two germline ends. CDR1 SNHLY and CDR2 FYNNEI come from the germline V gene. This CDR3 is built from 16 residues. The CDR3 DNA reads TGTGCCAGCAGATCTCCTTCCCGGAGCTCCTACAATGAGCAGTTCTTC. Its translation is CASRSPSRSSYNEQFF.

Turning to this clone: The identical CDR3 is also encoded by other nucleotide sequences in the sample. The chain uses TRBV7-9 and TRBJ2-7; D ambiguous. CDR1 is SEHNR and CDR2 is FQNEAQ in the germline V gene (reference sequence). V was cut by 5 bases and J by 3 bases, with 5 bases left in between. The CDR3 totals 11 residues. CDR3 sequence reads: CASSESYEQYF. The CDR3 nucleotides are TGTGCCAGCAGCGAGAGCTACGAGCAGTACTTC. Supplemented by reference TRBV7-9 and TRBJ2-7, the full variable domain reads DTGVSQNPRHKITKRGQNVTFRCDPISEHNRLYWYRQTLGQGPEFLTYFQNEAQLEKSRLLSDRFSAERPKGSFSTLEIQRTEQGDSAMYLCASSESYEQYFGPGTRLTVT.

In this sample, this clone turned up a few times. The chain employs TRBV29-1 and TRBJ2-1; 12 nucleotides line up with TRBD2. V dropped 6 bases and J dropped 5; count of bases not matched to a gene: 5. Germline V gene sequence: CDR1 SQVTM, CDR2 ANQGSEA. The CDR3 length is 14 residues. CDR3 region: CSVGRLAGDNEQFF. The CDR3 DNA follows: TGCAGCGTCGGTCGACTAGCGGGGGACAATGAGCAGTTCTTC.

In its sample, this clone was seen a few times. This sequence joins TRBV7-9 and TRBJ1-2, with 10 bases matching TRBD1. Germline V lookup: CDR1 SEHNR, CDR2 FQNEAQ (reference sequence). J gave up 6 bases and V 4 bases, and 8 bases lay outside the gene matches. The CDR3 has 15 residues. CDR3 residues: CASSYGDRGLNGYTF. Written as DNA, the CDR3 is TGTGCCAGCAGCTACGGGGACAGGGGTTTGAATGGCTACACCTTC. The full variable domain, in which reference TRBV7-9 and TRBJ1-2 provide the parts outside the CDR3, is DTGVSQNPRHKITKRGQNVTFRCDPISEHNRLYWYRQTLGQGPEFLTYFQNEAQLEKSRLLSDRFSAERPKGSFSTLEIQRTEQGDSAMYLCASSYGDRGLNGYTFGSGTRLTVV.

This clone was seen just once. The chain combines TRBV2 with TRBJ2-7; possible D gene TRBD1, 6 bases. The CDR3 consists of 16 residues. V was trimmed by 6 bases and J by 2 bases, leaving 20 bases between them. Germline CDR1 reads SNHLY; CDR2 reads FYNNEI. In DNA, the CDR3 is TGTGCCAGCAGGAGAGGTTTTCGCAGGGACACCTACGAGCAGTACTTC. Protein sequence: CASRRGFRRDTYEQYF.

This clone showed up just a few times. The sample contains more than one DNA sequence encoding this CDR3. V is TRBV29-1 and J is TRBJ1-1, with D possibly being TRBD1 (6 bases). V shed 4 bases and J shed 0 bases, with 9 bases lying between them. The CDR3 runs to 13 residues. Germline V lookup: CDR1 SQVTM, CDR2 ANQGSEA. In DNA, the CDR3 is TGCAGCGTTGTGAGGGGGATGAACACTGAAGCTTTCTTT. This codes for CSVVRGMNTEAFF.

The CDR3 here is CASSEGTKNIQYF. CDR3 DNA: TGTGCCAGCAGTGAAGGTACCAAAAACATTCAGTACTTC. The genes are TRBV2 and TRBJ2-4; D gene ambiguous. Trimming shortened V by 1 base and J by 2 bases, and 3 bases separated the two germline ends. Germline loops: CDR1 SNHLY, CDR2 FYNNEI. The CDR3 length is 13 residues.

The chain employs TRBV29-1 and TRBJ2-3, with 10 nucleotides matching TRBD2. This CDR3 has 15 residues. The germline gives CDR1 SQVTM, CDR2 ANQGSEA. Unmatched junction bases numbered 2, after V lost 2 bases and J lost 0 bases. The CDR3 bases are TGCAGCGTTGAATTGACTAGCGGGAGCACAGATACGCAGTATTTT. Amino acids: CSVELTSGSTDTQYF.

The genes are TRBV4-1 and TRBJ2-7; 7 nucleotides align to TRBD2. The CDR3 is made up of 14 amino acids. Germline V gives CDR1 MGHRA, CDR2 YSYEKL. Unmatched junction bases numbered 8, after V lost 0 bases and J lost 9 bases. CDR3 amino acids: CASSQDRSERGQYF. The CDR3 DNA reads TGCGCCAGCAGCCAAGATAGGTCCGAGCGGGGGCAGTACTTC.

V is TRBV30 and J is TRBJ2-3; D unresolved. Trimming removed 2 bases from V and 1 base from J, with 4 bases in between. The CDR3 covers 12 residues. Germline V lookup: CDR1 GTSNPN, CDR2 SVGIG (reference sequence). The CDR3 coding sequence is TGTGCCTGGAGTCCTGGCACAGATACGCAGTATTTT. Protein: CAWSPGTDTQYF.

This CDR3 reads CALDRGGNEQYF. For the CDR3, the DNA is TGTGCCTTGGACAGGGGCGGCAACGAGCAGTACTTC. The V gene is TRBV30, the J gene TRBJ2-7, with TRBD1 matching over 9 bases. CDR3 length: 12 amino acids. The germline V gene encodes CDR1 GTSNPN and CDR2 SVGIG (reference sequence). V shed 7 bases and J 5 bases; nucleotides not matched to a gene: 6.

The chain uses TRBV6-5 and TRBJ1-5; no clear D. The germline V gene has CDR1 MNHEY and CDR2 SVGAGI. Trimming stripped 5 bases from V and 2 bases from J, with 13 bases between. This CDR3 region has 15 residues. CDR3 bases: TGTGCCAGCAGTCCTTTCAGGATGGGCAATCAGCCCCAGCATTTT. Its translation is CASSPFRMGNQPQHF.

This chain joins TRBV29-1 and TRBJ2-7; D remains ambiguous. The CDR3 sequence is 14 residues long. The V gene's germline CDR1 is SQVTM and CDR2 ANQGSEA. The V end lost 7 bases, the J end lost 3 bases, and 19 bases lay between the germline ends. The CDR3 nucleotides are TGCAGCGCCTCAGTCGAGGATTTAGGCTACGAGCAGTACTTC. This encodes CSASVEDLGYEQYF.

This clone turned up a few times. The rearrangement links TRBV25-1 to TRBJ2-3; 8 bases line up with TRBD2. This CDR3 comprises 15 residues. The V gene end was trimmed by 3 bases and the J gene end by 6 bases; junction bases not matched to a gene: 8. The germline gives CDR1 MGHDK, CDR2 SYGVNS. CDR3 nucleotide sequence: TGTGCCAGCAGTGACCCCAGGCGGGGGGCCGATACGCAGTATTTT. Translated, it gives CASSDPRRGADTQYF.